The next 4 T cell receptor beta chains were all read from a single sample in a study of cytomegalovirus exposure and HLA in healthy donors. 13 Jbeta primers and 60 Vbeta primers were used for the PCR. TCRdb keeps only in-frame clones here, not all; method: immunoSEQ multiplex PCR. This sample has approximately 120,000 clones, with 60% to 80% found just once. The source material was PBMCs. These receptors all come from a man in his fifties or sixties in good health and CMV-seronegative.

CDR3 DNA sequence: TGTGCCAGCACCTCGGACAGGGGGAACACTGAAGCTTTCTTT. This codes for CASTSDRGNTEAFF. The J gene is TRBJ1-1, the V gene TRBV2; 9 bases match TRBD1. The CDR3 sequence is 14 residues long. CDR1 is SNHLY, CDR2 FYNNEI, per germline. The junction had 4 bases not matched to a gene; V was cut back by 7 bases and J by 1 base.

The V call is TRBV10-3, the J call TRBJ1-3; tentatively, D is TRBD1 (6 bases). Trimming stripped 10 bases from V and 8 bases from J, with 12 bases between. Germline assignment: CDR1 ENHRY and CDR2 SYGVKD. The CDR3 consists of 11 residues. The CDR3 spells CATRQEDTIYF. In DNA form, the CDR3 reads TGTGCCACAAGACAGGAAGACACCATATATTTT.

This clone was recorded a few times. This chain joins TRBV28 and TRBJ1-1, with 7 bases identical to TRBD1. The germline V gene has CDR1 MDHEN and CDR2 SYDVKM. V was pared by 5 bases and J by 5 bases, with 14 bases of the junction left unmatched. This CDR3 has 16 amino acids. The CDR3 DNA reads TGTGCCAGCAGTCCCCCACTCGAAGGGGACAGTACTGAAGCTTTCTTT. This encodes CASSPPLEGDSTEAFF.

In this sample, this clone turned up once. The chain couples TRBV5-6 to TRBJ1-5; 8 nucleotides align to TRBD1. Germline assignment: CDR1 SGHDT and CDR2 YYEEEE. J gave up 4 bases and V 1 base, and 7 bases lay outside the gene matches. The CDR3 is 16 amino acids. CDR3 amino acids: CASSLTSGTGNQPQHF. CDR3 bases: TGTGCCAGCAGCTTGACTTCCGGGACAGGAAATCAGCCCCAGCATTTT.